This is a list of T cell receptor beta chains from one sample in a study of T-cell reconstitution after alpha-beta-depleted transplantation in children. TCRdb independently ran MiXCR on the PCR reads; one entry per CDR3 protein. Of around 600,000 distinct CDR3 sequences in the sample, 15% to 20% were seen once. Specimen: PBMCs from the stem cell graft donor, collected from the stem cell graft. The receptors shown here come from a human donor who donated a stem cell graft to a child with acute myeloid leukemia. Both conserved end residues are part of each CDR3. A D gene is named only where the DNA matches it firmly. A row's size may be missing; if present it is once, few, many or a size class.

many	TRBV6-2/TRBV6-3	TRBD1	TRBJ2-1	CASTLSGTGTYNEQFF	TGTGCCAGCACCCTCAGCGGGACAGGGACTTACAATGAGCAGTTCTTC
few	TRBV7-2	TRBD2	TRBJ2-7	CASSRTGTISEQYF	TGTGCCAGCAGCAGAACCGGGACTATTTCCGAGCAGTACTTC
-	TRBV18	-	TRBJ1-1	CASSPVGGTTEAFF	TGTGCCAGCTCACCGGTAGGGGGGACCACTGAAGCTTTCTTT
many	TRBV7-2	TRBD1	TRBJ1-2	CASSSPDRGFYGYTF	TGTGCCAGCAGCTCCCCGGACAGGGGGTTCTATGGCTACACCTTC
many	TRBV6-2/TRBV6-3	TRBD2	TRBJ2-1	CASSSGDYNEQFF	TGTGCCAGCAGTAGCGGGGACTACAATGAGCAGTTCTTC
many	TRBV29-1	-	TRBJ1-1	CSVVWGGGTEAFF	TGCAGCGTTGTGTGGGGTGGTGGGACTGAAGCTTTCTTT
many	TRBV5-1	-	TRBJ1-5	CASSLGGDQPQHF	TGCGCCAGCAGCTTGGGGGGAGATCAGCCCCAGCATTTT
few	TRBV7-2	-	TRBJ1-5	CASSFDGLNQPQHF	TGTGCCAGCAGCTTCGACGGACTCAATCAGCCCCAGCATTTT
many	TRBV27	TRBD2	TRBJ2-7	CASSFAAGLSYEQYF	TGTGCCAGCAGTTTCGCAGCGGGGCTATCCTACGAGCAGTACTTC
many	TRBV29-1	-	TRBJ2-5	CSVPGPWETQYF	TGCAGCGTCCCGGGACCCTGGGAGACCCAGTACTTC
-	TRBV21-1	-	TRBJ2-6	CASSKASDRVAGANVLTF	TGTGCCAGCAGCAAAGCCAGCGACAGGGTGGCTGGGGCCAACGTCCTGACTTTC
many	TRBV7-2	-	TRBJ2-1	CASSLSGTLRGEQFF	TGTGCCAGCAGCCTTTCCGGGACACTAAGGGGAGAGCAGTTCTTC
-	TRBV12-3/TRBV12-4	-	TRBJ1-1	CASSQAKVNTEAFF	TGTGCCAGCAGTCAGGCCAAGGTGAACACTGAAGCTTTCTTT
-	TRBV4-1	-	TRBJ1-4	CASSKATQLQVEKLFF	TGCGCCAGCAGCAAAGCCACACAGTTACAGGTTGAAAAACTGTTTTTT
few	TRBV20-1	-	TRBJ2-5	CSAWGPTWYQETQYF	TGCAGTGCTTGGGGGCCGACCTGGTACCAAGAGACCCAGTACTTC
-	TRBV9	-	TRBJ2-2	CASSVVSAGELFF	TGTGCCAGCAGCGTAGTGTCCGCCGGGGAGCTGTTTTTT
many	TRBV29-1	-	TRBJ1-2	CSVGKSILGRHAEGYTF	TGCAGCGTTGGCAAATCAATTCTCGGACGGCATGCAGAAGGCTACACCTTC